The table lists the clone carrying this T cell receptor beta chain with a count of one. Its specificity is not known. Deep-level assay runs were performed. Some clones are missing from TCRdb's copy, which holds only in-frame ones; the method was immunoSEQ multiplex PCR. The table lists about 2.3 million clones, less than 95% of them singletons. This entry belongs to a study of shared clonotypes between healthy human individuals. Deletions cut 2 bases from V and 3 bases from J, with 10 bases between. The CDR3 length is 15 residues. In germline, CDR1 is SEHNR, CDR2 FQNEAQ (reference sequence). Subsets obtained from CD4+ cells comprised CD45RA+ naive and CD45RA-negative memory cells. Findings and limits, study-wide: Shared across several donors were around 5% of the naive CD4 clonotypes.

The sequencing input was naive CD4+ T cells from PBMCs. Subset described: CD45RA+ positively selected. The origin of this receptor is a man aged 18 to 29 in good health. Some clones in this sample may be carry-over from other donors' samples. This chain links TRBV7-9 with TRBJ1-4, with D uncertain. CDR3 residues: CASSLFLAPNEKLFF. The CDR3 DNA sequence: TGTGCCAGCAGCTTATTTTTAGCACCTAATGAAAAACTGTTTTTT.